This T cell receptor (beta chain) was captured by sequencing in a study of CD8+ T cells in alopecia areata. Germline CDR1 and CDR2: SGHTA and FQGNSA. Deletions cut 5 bases from V and 8 bases from J, with 13 bases between. The CDR3 is made up of 14 amino acids. This clone was observed a single time. RNA extraction was followed by reverse transcription into cDNA, which acted as the sequencing template. The repertoire was sequenced with immunoSEQ multiplex PCR; TCRdb's copy has only in-frame clones and lacks some. The table has roughly 180,000 clones, roughly 59% seen once. The chain employs TRBV7-2 and TRBJ1-6; TRBD1 might be the D (6 bases). Specimen: CD4+ T cells sorted from blood, collected at week 0. The TCR originated in a human donor with alopecia areata. The CDR3 loop reads CASSPGTSHSPLHF. The CDR3 region has the DNA TGTGCCAGCAGCCCCGGGACATCCCATTCACCCCTCCACTTT.